A single sample gave rise to the 23 T cell receptor beta chains below, sequenced in a study of T cells after yellow fever vaccination. TCRdb ran MiXCR on the 5' RACE reads and lists one entry per CDR3 protein. The sample holds around 530,000 distinct CDR3 sequences, roughly 17% seen once. This specimen consisted of PBMCs, obtained 5 days after the first yellow fever vaccination. The receptors were sampled from a man aged 18 to 30 who received the YFV17D yellow fever vaccine.

V gene TRBV7-2 combines with J gene TRBJ2-2, with TRBD2 matching over 9 bases. Germline values: CDR1 SGHTA, CDR2 FQGNSA. Losses at the gene ends were 5 bases for V and 2 bases for J; bases not matched to a gene: 6. This CDR3 is built from 16 residues. The CDR3 protein is CASSPRGLANTGELFF. CDR3 DNA sequence: TGTGCCAGCAGCCCCAGGGGACTAGCTAACACCGGGGAGCTGTTTTTT.

V is TRBV28 and J is TRBJ2-1; D is perhaps TRBD1 (5 bases). Germline CDR1 MDHEN, CDR2 SYDVKM. The CDR3 runs 13 residues. Trimming removed 2 bases from V and 9 bases from J, with 11 bases in between. This CDR3 reads CASSLPQGIEQFF. The CDR3 region has the DNA TGTGCCAGCAGTTTACCCCAGGGAATTGAGCAGTTCTTC.

The gene calls are TRBV12-3 or TRBV12-4 and TRBJ2-3; 8 positions match TRBD2. J lost 0 bases, V lost 6 bases, and 5 bases had no gene match. The CDR3 has 15 residues. The chain's CDR3 is CASSRGGRSTDTQYF. The CDR3 nucleotides read TGTGCCAGCAGCCGCGGGGGGAGGAGCACAGATACGCAGTATTTT.

This clonotype was picked up many times. V usage is TRBV10-3 and J usage is TRBJ2-3, with D perhaps matching TRBD2 (5 bases). Trimming removed 4 bases from V and 2 bases from J, with 13 bases in between. CDR1 is ENHRY, CDR2 SYGVKD, per germline. CDR3 length: 15 residues. The CDR3 DNA reads TGTGCCATCAGTGGGACCCGTCGGGACACAGATACGCAGTATTTT. Translated: CAISGTRRDTDTQYF.

The J gene is TRBJ2-5, the V gene TRBV11-2, with D perhaps TRBD2 (6 bases). V was pared by 3 bases and J by 2 bases, with 13 bases between. Germline CDR1 SGHAT, CDR2 FQNNGV. There are 15 residues in the CDR3. The CDR3 region is CASSLAGRSQETQYF. CDR3 nucleotides: TGTGCCAGCAGCTTGGCGGGACGCTCACAAGAGACCCAGTACTTC.

This clonotype was observed a few times. The chain carries TRBV20-1 and TRBJ2-7, with D possibly being TRBD1 or TRBD2 (5 bases each). Trimming left V 6 bases short and J 1 base short, with 13 bases between. Germline assignment: CDR1 DFQATT and CDR2 SNEGSKA (reference sequence). The CDR3 is made up of 13 amino acids. The CDR3 loop is CSARGRRSYEQYF. The CDR3 DNA is TGCAGTGCCCGGGGACGGAGATCCTACGAGCAGTACTTC.

This clonotype was recorded a few times. The chain is built from TRBV5-4 and TRBJ2-5; no clear D. The germline CDR1 and CDR2 sequences are SGHNT and YYREEE (reference sequence). CDR3 size: 14 residues. Trimming removed 0 bases at V and 5 bases at J, with 11 bases between. CDR3 in DNA: TGTGCCAGCAGCTTGGACTATCTCGGGGAGACCCAGTACTTC. This translates into CASSLDYLGETQYF.

The chain carries TRBV29-1 and TRBJ2-7, with no clear D. Germline CDR1 reads SQVTM; CDR2 reads ANQGSEA. The V and J ends lost 7 bases and 4 bases respectively, with 11 bases between them. The CDR3 is 11 amino acids. The CDR3 spells CSAIGSYEQYF. The DNA for the CDR3 is TGCAGCGCCATTGGCAGTTACGAGCAGTACTTC.

This sequence joins TRBV30 and TRBJ2-4; D is ambiguous. The germline CDR1 and CDR2 sequences are GTSNPN and SVGIG (reference sequence). The CDR3 contains 11 residues. Deletions cut 5 bases from V and 5 bases from J, with 7 bases between. The CDR3 reads CAWGEENIQYF. The CDR3 nucleotides read TGTGCCTGGGGCGAGGAAAACATTCAGTACTTC.

This clonotype was counted only a few times. The J gene is TRBJ1-4, the V gene TRBV6-2 or TRBV6-3, with D hard to call. Trimming shortened V by 1 base and J by 8 bases, and 8 bases separated the two germline ends. Germline assignment: CDR1 MNHEY and CDR2 SVGEGT. This CDR3 region has 13 residues. Here the CDR3 reads CASSYYRGEKLFF. The CDR3 nucleotides are TGTGCCAGCAGTTACTACAGAGGGGAAAAACTGTTTTTT.

This clonotype was observed a few times. This chain connects TRBV7-2 to TRBJ1-1; TRBD1 is a possible D gene (5 bases). This CDR3 spans 14 amino acids. Germline V gene lookup returns CDR1 SGHTA and CDR2 FQGNSA. V was shortened by 3 bases and J by 5 bases, with 13 bases between the two germline ends. The CDR3 DNA reads as TGTGCCAGCAGCTTGGACATCTTGGGGACTGAAGCTTTCTTT. Residues: CASSLDILGTEAFF.

The rearrangement links TRBV5-4 to TRBJ2-3; possible D gene TRBD2, 6 bases. The germline V gene has CDR1 SGHNT and CDR2 YYREEE (reference sequence). V lost 0 bases to trimming and J lost 1 base, with 9 bases between them. The CDR3 spans 15 residues. CDR3 DNA sequence: TGTGCCAGCAGCTTGGCGGAGCGGGGCACAGATACGCAGTATTTT. Translating it yields CASSLAERGTDTQYF.

This clonotype was detected ten times or more. The V and J genes are TRBV5-1 and TRBJ2-1; 8 nucleotides align to TRBD2. Germline values: CDR1 SGHRS, CDR2 YFSETQ. The CDR3 is 14 residues long. After removal of 2 bases from V and 7 bases from J, the junction contained 5 bases not matched to a gene. The CDR3 region is CASSFTGGPNEQFF. CDR3 sequence (DNA): TGCGCCAGCAGCTTTACGGGGGGGCCTAATGAGCAGTTCTTC.

With regard to this clonotype: At one boundary the junction diverges from the germline segment, which might be a read error. This sequence joins TRBV2 and TRBJ2-3, with 10 bases aligning to TRBD2. The V gene's germline CDR1 is SNHLY and CDR2 FYNNEI. The CDR3 is made up of 17 amino acids. DNA of the CDR3: TGTGCCAGCAGTGAAAGTCTAGCGGGGGCCACCACAGATACGCCGTATTTT. Amino acid sequence: CASSESLAGATTDTPYF.

The gene calls are TRBV3-1 and TRBJ2-2; TRBD1 aligns across 10 bases. Germline values: CDR1 LGHDT, CDR2 YNNKEL (reference sequence). V gave up 5 bases and J gave up 7 bases; unmatched junction bases: 7. This CDR3 has 15 residues. The CDR3 DNA sequence: TGTGCCAGCAGCTCCGGGACAGGGGATGGCGGGGAGCTGTTTTTT. The encoded protein is CASSSGTGDGGELFF. Based on the CDR3 plus reference TRBV3-1 and TRBJ2-2, the full variable domain is DTAVSQTPKYLVTQMGNDKSIKCEQNLGHDTMYWYKQDSKKFLKIMFSYNNKELIINETVPNRFSPKSPDKAHLNLHINSLELGDSAVYFCASSSGTGDGGELFFGEGSRLTVL.

The V and J genes are TRBV7-8 and TRBJ1-4, with D possibly being TRBD1 (6 bases). The V end lost 1 base, the J end lost 5 bases, and 8 bases lay between the germline ends. Germline CDR1 and CDR2: SGHVS and FQNEAQ. The CDR3 is made up of 14 amino acids. The CDR3 loop is CASSLGTENEKLFF. The CDR3 coding sequence is TGTGCCAGCAGCTTAGGGACAGAGAATGAAAAACTGTTTTTT.

V gene TRBV6-2 or TRBV6-3 combines with J gene TRBJ2-1, with 8 bases matching TRBD2. J was trimmed by 15 bases and V by 7 bases; bases with no gene match: 23. Looked up from germline, CDR1 is MNHEY and CDR2 is SVGEGT. The length of the CDR3 is 16 residues. The CDR3 sequence: CASNPLFGGDWYRPFF. The CDR3 DNA sequence: TGTGCCAGCAACCCCCTGTTCGGGGGGGACTGGTACCGCCCGTTCTTC.

This chain joins TRBV7-2 and TRBJ2-7; 10 bases are shared with TRBD1. This CDR3 has 15 residues. CDR1 is SGHTA and CDR2 is FQGNSA in the germline V gene. The V and J ends lost 5 bases and 6 bases, in that order; junction bases with no gene match: 10. The CDR3 here is CASSPGWGQGFEQYF. The DNA of the CDR3 is TGTGCCAGCAGCCCAGGGTGGGGACAGGGGTTCGAGCAGTACTTC.

This chain uses TRBV7-9 with TRBJ1-4; D not certain. From germline, CDR1 is SEHNR and CDR2 FQNEAQ (reference sequence). Trimming removed 4 bases from V and 6 bases from J, with 15 bases in between. The CDR3 contains 15 residues. The CDR3 coding sequence is TGTGCCAGCAGCTGGAGGGTGTTGGGTGATGAAAAACTGTTTTTT. Its translation is CASSWRVLGDEKLFF.

This chain links TRBV4-3 with TRBJ2-7, with no clear D. The length of the CDR3 is 16 residues. V lost 0 bases to trimming and J lost 2 bases, with 14 bases between them. The V gene's germline CDR1 is LGHNA and CDR2 YSLEER. The CDR3 DNA reads TGCGCCAGCAGCCAAGATGTAAAGGGTTTCCCCTACGAGCAGTACTTC. Amino acids: CASSQDVKGFPYEQYF.

There are a few counts of this clonotype. The chain recombines TRBV12-3 or TRBV12-4 with TRBJ2-1, with 9 bases matching TRBD1. V gave up 6 bases and J gave up 7 bases; unmatched junction bases: 4. This CDR3 is 13 amino acids long. The CDR3 here is CASRGDRGNEQFF. CDR3 coding DNA: TGTGCCAGCAGGGGTGACAGGGGGAATGAGCAGTTCTTC.

In this sample, this clonotype turned up many times. The gene calls are TRBV5-1 and TRBJ1-4; 8 bases are a match to TRBD1. This CDR3 region has 15 residues. Per the germline V gene, CDR1 is SGHRS and CDR2 is YFSETQ. The V and J ends lost 0 bases and 5 bases, in that order; junction bases with no gene match: 3. CDR3 region: CASSLGQGSNEKLFF. The DNA of the CDR3 is TGCGCCAGCAGCTTGGGACAGGGGAGCAATGAAAAACTGTTTTTT.

This clonotype was observed a handful of times. This chain uses TRBV7-2 with TRBJ2-1; D perhaps matches TRBD2 (6 bases). V lost 7 bases to trimming and J lost 4 bases, with 17 bases between them. There are 15 residues in the CDR3. Germline V gene sequence: CDR1 SGHTA, CDR2 FQGNSA. The CDR3 DNA reads TGTGCCAGCACCTCTAGCGTGGGGCCATACAATGAGCAGTTCTTC. Translating it yields CASTSSVGPYNEQFF.